What follows are 19 T cell receptor beta chains derived from one specimen sequenced in a study of cytomegalovirus exposure and HLA in healthy donors. The PCR was carried out with 60 Vbeta primers and 13 Jbeta primers. Generated by immunoSEQ multiplex PCR, the TCRdb table keeps only in-frame clones and is missing some. The repertoire holds about 190,000 clones, roughly 68% seen once, with 1.5% to 2% in the top ten. Sequencing used PBMCs. These receptors were obtained from a woman aged 25-40 years in good health and CMV-seronegative.

This sequence joins TRBV10-2 and TRBJ2-3; 11 positions match TRBD2. Unmatched junction bases numbered 8, after V lost 3 bases and J lost 6 bases. Germline V gene sequence: CDR1 WSHSY, CDR2 SAAADI. This CDR3 region has 16 residues. The DNA of the CDR3 is TGCGCCAGCAGTGATTGGGCTAGCGGGGGGACGGATACGCAGTATTTT. It yields the protein CASSDWASGGTDTQYF.

The rearrangement links TRBV5-1 to TRBJ1-2; D gene unclear. The germline gives CDR1 SGHRS, CDR2 YFSETQ. This CDR3 has 16 residues. Trimming took 4 bases from V and 4 from J, leaving 20 bases between them. CDR3 in DNA: TGCGCCAGCAGCCCCCAGCCGACGGGTAGCGGCTATGGCTACACCTTC. Translation gives CASSPQPTGSGYGYTF.

V and J are TRBV7-2 and TRBJ2-7; 7 bases agree with TRBD2. Germline V lookup: CDR1 SGHTA, CDR2 FQGNSA. The trim removed 6 bases at V and 0 bases at J, leaving 11 bases unmatched. The CDR3 is 16 amino acids. The CDR3 DNA is TGTGCCAGCAGTGTTAGAGGAGGGAGGGGCTCCTACGAGCAGTACTTC. It specifies CASSVRGGRGSYEQYF.

Only a few counts were recorded for this clone. V and J are TRBV6-6 and TRBJ1-4; weak D call: TRBD1 (6 bases). Trimming stripped 5 bases from V and 6 bases from J, with 16 bases between. The CDR3 has 15 residues. Germline V gives CDR1 MNHNY, CDR2 SVGAGI (reference sequence). The CDR3 protein is CASSPLTGGYEKLFF. The CDR3 nucleotides are TGTGCCAGCAGTCCCCTTACGGGGGGCTATGAAAAACTGTTTTTT.

The chain is built from TRBV4-3 and TRBJ2-4; tentatively, D is TRBD2 (6 bases). Trimming stripped 0 bases from V and 3 bases from J, with 15 bases between. CDR1 is LGHNA and CDR2 is YSLEER in the germline V gene. The CDR3 has 17 residues. The DNA of the CDR3 is TGCGCCAGCAGCCAAGATTTTGTAGCGGAGATCAAAAACATTCAGTACTTC. Protein product: CASSQDFVAEIKNIQYF.

The V gene is TRBV27, the J gene TRBJ2-7; 7 bases line up with TRBD1. Per germline, CDR1 MNHEY and CDR2 SMNVEV (reference sequence). V dropped 6 bases and J dropped 7; count of bases not matched to a gene: 12. This CDR3 region has 14 residues. This chain's CDR3 is CASSRQGSGWEQYF. The CDR3 DNA is TGTGCCAGCAGCCGACAGGGATCGGGGTGGGAGCAGTACTTC.

Only a few counts were recorded for this clone. The V call is TRBV14, the J call TRBJ2-1; the D is unclear. Germline V gene sequence: CDR1 SGHDN, CDR2 FVKESK. The CDR3 totals 11 residues. The germline V and J ends were trimmed by 1 base and 9 bases, with 4 bases remaining between them. The CDR3 nucleotides are TGTGCCAGCAGCCAAGTCCTTGAGCAGTTCTTC. It is translated as CASSQVLEQFF.

This chain connects TRBV7-9 to TRBJ2-7; 12 positions agree with TRBD2. Germline loops: CDR1 SEHNR, CDR2 FQNEAQ (reference sequence). The CDR3 has 16 amino acids. Unmatched junction bases numbered 9, after V lost 4 bases and J lost 5 bases. The CDR3 nucleotides read TGTGCCAGCAGCTCAAAGACTAGCGGGAGCCGAGACGAGCAGTACTTC. The encoded protein is CASSSKTSGSRDEQYF.

This chain joins TRBV19 and TRBJ1-1; D not certain. Per germline, CDR1 LNHDA and CDR2 SQIVND (reference sequence). V was clipped by 7 bases and J by 4 bases, with 10 bases between them. The CDR3 consists of 12 residues. The chain's CDR3 is CASTQETTEAFF. The CDR3 region has the DNA TGTGCCAGTACACAAGAAACCACTGAAGCTTTCTTT.

This clone was observed a handful of times. The V and J genes are TRBV19 and TRBJ2-1; 10 bases line up with TRBD2. This CDR3 is built from 16 residues. Germline CDR1 is LNHDA and CDR2 is SQIVND (reference sequence). J lost 3 bases, V lost 8 bases, and 10 bases had no gene match. Here the CDR3 reads CASCYGLAGDYNEQFF. The DNA for the CDR3 is TGTGCCAGTTGTTACGGGCTAGCGGGGGACTACAATGAGCAGTTCTTC.

The chain joins TRBV7-2 to TRBJ2-1, with a tentative D call TRBD2 (7 bases). Between the trimmed V and J ends, which lost 1 base and 5 bases, there was a span of 18 bases. CDR3 size: 17 residues. Germline loops: CDR1 SGHTA, CDR2 FQGNSA. The CDR3 nucleotides are TGTGCCAGCAGCTTAGTGGGGGGGCTGGTTGGGGACAATGAGCAGTTCTTC. It specifies CASSLVGGLVGDNEQFF. Full variable domain (outside the CDR3, taken from reference TRBV7-2 and TRBJ2-1): GAGVSQSPSNKVTEKGKDVELRCDPISGHTALYWYRQSLGQGLEFLIYFQGNSAPDKSGLPSDRFSAERTGGSVSTLTIQRTQQEDSAVYLCASSLVGGLVGDNEQFFGPGTRLTVL.

The J gene is TRBJ1-2, the V gene TRBV9; perhaps TRBD1 as D (6 bases). Deletions cut 1 base from V and 4 bases from J, with 14 bases between. This CDR3 contains 15 residues. Germline-derived CDR1 and CDR2 are SGDLS and YYNGEE. The CDR3 DNA sequence: TGTGCCAGCAGCGTAACAGGGCCATGGGGCTATGGCTACACCTTC. Protein sequence: CASSVTGPWGYGYTF.

This clone was seen just once. The germline gene is not matched at one end of the junction; a read error may be the cause. V and J are TRBV7-9 and TRBJ2-3, with 12 bases fitting TRBD2. CDR1 SEHNR and CDR2 FQNEAQ come from the germline V gene (reference sequence). This CDR3 contains 16 residues. This CDR3 is CSSSLWLAGGPDTQYF. CDR3 bases: TGTTCCAGCAGCTTATGGCTAGCGGGGGGGCCAGATACGCAGTATTTT.

The chain couples TRBV7-2 to TRBJ2-7; 7 nucleotides align to TRBD2. This CDR3 spans 14 amino acids. Germline lookup yields CDR1 SGHTA and CDR2 FQGNSA. The ends lost 6 bases at V and 2 bases at J; junction bases unmatched: 7. The CDR3 DNA reads TGTGCCAGCAGGCGGGGAGGGAGGGCCTACGAGCAGTACTTC. This sequence encodes CASRRGGRAYEQYF.

CDR3 region: CASSQDSGRETQYF. The CDR3, as DNA: TGCGCCAGCAGCCAAGACTCGGGGAGAGAGACCCAGTACTTC. The genes are TRBV4-3 and TRBJ2-5; TRBD2 is a possible D gene (5 bases). Trimming left V 0 bases short and J 4 bases short, with 9 bases between. This CDR3 is 14 amino acids long. CDR1 and CDR2 from the germline V gene are LGHNA and YSLEER.

This clone has a handful of counts. This chain connects TRBV6-5 to TRBJ2-7; D is perhaps TRBD2 (6 bases). CDR1 is MNHEY and CDR2 is SVGAGI in the germline V gene. The CDR3 contains 15 residues. V lost 2 bases and J 6 bases, leaving 17 bases between the germline ends. The CDR3 nucleotides are TGTGCCAGCAGTTACGCAAATCTAGCGCCCGGCGAGCAGTACTTC. Amino acid sequence: CASSYANLAPGEQYF.

This clone appeared a few times. This chain connects TRBV5-1 to TRBJ2-2; 7 bases align to TRBD1. The CDR3 covers 17 residues. Germline CDR1 reads SGHRS; CDR2 reads YFSETQ. The V and J ends lost 3 bases and 0 bases, in that order; junction bases with no gene match: 8. The CDR3: CASSSLSGGPNTGELFF. The CDR3 DNA reads as TGCGCCAGCAGCTCCCTTTCAGGGGGTCCGAACACCGGGGAGCTGTTTTTT. The variable domain in full, completed from reference TRBV5-1 and TRBJ2-2, reads KAGVTQTPRYLIKTRGQQVTLSCSPISGHRSVSWYQQTPGQGLQFLFEYFSETQRNKGNFPGRFSGRQFSNSRSEMNVSTLELGDSALYLCASSSLSGGPNTGELFFGEGSRLTVL.

V gene TRBV9 combines with J gene TRBJ2-1; a possible D gene is TRBD2 (5 bases). CDR1 is SGDLS, CDR2 YYNGEE, per germline. V lost 3 bases to trimming and J lost 5 bases, with 15 bases between them. The CDR3 is 15 residues long. DNA of the CDR3: TGTGCCAGCAGCGCCCCCAGGACTGGAAACAATGAGCAGTTCTTC. Amino acid sequence: CASSAPRTGNNEQFF.

The genes are TRBV9 and TRBJ2-5, with TRBD1 matching 8 bases. Germline V gene sequence: CDR1 SGDLS, CDR2 YYNGEE. Trimming removed 2 bases from V and 5 bases from J; junction bases left unmatched: 14. This CDR3 is 17 amino acids long. CDR3 DNA: TGTGCCAGCAGCGTCAGCTCAGGGGGCCCCGGTTTGGAGACCCAGTACTTC. Translating it yields CASSVSSGGPGLETQYF.